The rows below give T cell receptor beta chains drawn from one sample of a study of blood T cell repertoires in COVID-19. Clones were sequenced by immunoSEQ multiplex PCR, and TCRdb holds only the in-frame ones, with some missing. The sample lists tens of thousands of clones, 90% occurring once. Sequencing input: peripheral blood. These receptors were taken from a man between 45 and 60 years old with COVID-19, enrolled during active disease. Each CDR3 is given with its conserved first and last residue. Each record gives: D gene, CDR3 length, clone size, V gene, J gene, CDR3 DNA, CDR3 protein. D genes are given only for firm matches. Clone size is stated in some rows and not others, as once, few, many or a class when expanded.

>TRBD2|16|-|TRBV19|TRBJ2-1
TGTGCCAGTAGTCTTTTGAGCGGGAGATCCTACAATGAGCAGTTCTTC
CASSLLSGRSYNEQFF
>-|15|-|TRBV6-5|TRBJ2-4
TGTGCCAGCACCCCCCAGGGTATGGCCAAAAACATTCAGTACTTC
CASTPQGMAKNIQYF
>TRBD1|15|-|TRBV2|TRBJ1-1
TGTGCCAGCAAAGGACAGGGGGCGCTCGGGGCTGAAGCTTTCTTT
CASKGQGALGAEAFF
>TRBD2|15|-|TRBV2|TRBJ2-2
TGTGCCAGCAGTGACCCTAGCGGGAGCACCGGGGAGCTGTTTTTT
CASSDPSGSTGELFF
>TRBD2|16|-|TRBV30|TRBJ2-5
TGTGCCTGGAGTCCCCGACTAGCGGGAAACCAAGAGACCCAGTACTTC
CAWSPRLAGNQETQYF
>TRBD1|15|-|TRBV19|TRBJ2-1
TGTGCCAGTAGTCCGACAGGGGGCTCCTACAATGAGCAGTTCTTC
CASSPTGGSYNEQFF
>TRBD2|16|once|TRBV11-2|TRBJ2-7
TGTGCCAGCAGCGTCCCGGGACTAGCGGGGCGGTTGGAGCAGTACTTC
CASSVPGLAGRLEQYF
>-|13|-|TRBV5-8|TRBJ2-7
TGTGCCAGCCGTTCGGGAGTCGGGTACGGGCAGTACTTC
CASRSGVGYGQYF
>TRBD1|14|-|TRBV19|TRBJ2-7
TGTGCCAGTAGTGAACAGGGGTTGTCCTACGAGCAGTACTTC
CASSEQGLSYEQYF
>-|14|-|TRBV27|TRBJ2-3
TGTGCCAGCAGTTCAGCGGTAGAGGCAGATACGCAGTATTTT
CASSSAVEADTQYF
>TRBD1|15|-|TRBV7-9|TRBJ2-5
TGTGCCAGCAGCTCGACAGGGTGGCGGACAGAGACCCAGTACTTC
CASSSTGWRTETQYF
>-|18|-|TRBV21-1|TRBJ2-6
TGTGCCAGCAGCAAAGATCGGGGATTATCCCCTGGGGCCAACGTCCTGACTTTC
CASSKDRGLSPGANVLTF
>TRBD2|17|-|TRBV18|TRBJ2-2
TGTGCCAGCTCACCTACTAGCGGGAGAGCTAACACCGGGGAGCTGTTTTTT
CASSPTSGRANTGELFF
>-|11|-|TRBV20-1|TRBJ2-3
TGCAGTGCTAGCGGGACAGATACGCAGTATTTT
CSASGTDTQYF
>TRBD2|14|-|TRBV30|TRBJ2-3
TGTGCCTGGAGACTAGCGGGAGGGAAAGATACGCAGTATTTT
CAWRLAGGKDTQYF